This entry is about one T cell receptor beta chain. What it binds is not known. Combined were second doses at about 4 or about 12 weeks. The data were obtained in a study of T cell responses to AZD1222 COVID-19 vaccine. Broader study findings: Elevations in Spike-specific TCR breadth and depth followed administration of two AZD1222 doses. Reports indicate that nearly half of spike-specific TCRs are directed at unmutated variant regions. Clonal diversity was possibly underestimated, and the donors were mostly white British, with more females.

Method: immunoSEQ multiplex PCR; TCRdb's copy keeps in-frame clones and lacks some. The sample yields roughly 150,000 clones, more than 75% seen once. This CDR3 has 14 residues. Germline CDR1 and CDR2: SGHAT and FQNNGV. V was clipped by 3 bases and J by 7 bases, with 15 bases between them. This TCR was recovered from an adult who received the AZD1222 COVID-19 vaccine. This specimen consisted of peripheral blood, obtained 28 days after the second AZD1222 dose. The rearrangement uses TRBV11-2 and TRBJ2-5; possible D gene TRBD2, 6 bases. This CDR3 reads CASSFGSTGGTQYF. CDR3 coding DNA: TGTGCCAGCAGCTTCGGGTCCACCGGGGGGACCCAGTACTTC.